This T cell receptor (beta chain) was sequenced for a study of vaccination effects on CD4 cells after COVID-19. General study findings and limits: Only 1 of 255 vaccine-induced clones from healthy vaccinees cross-reacted with common cold coronaviruses.

Trimming took 0 bases from V and 2 from J, leaving 2 bases between them. CDR3 length: 14 amino acids. The germline V gene has CDR1 LGHDT and CDR2 YNNKEL (reference sequence). Antigen-specific CD4+ T cell clonotypes were called by their expansion after viral peptide-pool culture in ViraFEST. The culture ran for roughly 10 days before CD4+ T cells were isolated. Neither prior SARS-CoV-2 infection nor positive nucleocapsid antibodies were present in the vaccine recipients. A remark on this clone: Its specificity is not known.

Sequencing used immunoSEQ multiplex PCR; TCRdb keeps in-frame clones, though not all of them. The top ten hold 9% to 15% of the sample, which has 74,000 or so clones, about four fifths seen once. The sample was CD4+ T cells from PBMCs cultured with SARS-CoV-2 spike peptides, taken before COVID-19 vaccination. The receptor's source is a human donor who received a COVID-19 vaccine. J is TRBJ2-6 and V is TRBV3-1 (or the pseudogene TRBV3-2); D unresolved. The CDR3 is CASSQEAGANVLTF. The CDR3 DNA reads as TGTGCCAGCAGCCAAGAAGCTGGGGCCAACGTCCTGACTTTC.